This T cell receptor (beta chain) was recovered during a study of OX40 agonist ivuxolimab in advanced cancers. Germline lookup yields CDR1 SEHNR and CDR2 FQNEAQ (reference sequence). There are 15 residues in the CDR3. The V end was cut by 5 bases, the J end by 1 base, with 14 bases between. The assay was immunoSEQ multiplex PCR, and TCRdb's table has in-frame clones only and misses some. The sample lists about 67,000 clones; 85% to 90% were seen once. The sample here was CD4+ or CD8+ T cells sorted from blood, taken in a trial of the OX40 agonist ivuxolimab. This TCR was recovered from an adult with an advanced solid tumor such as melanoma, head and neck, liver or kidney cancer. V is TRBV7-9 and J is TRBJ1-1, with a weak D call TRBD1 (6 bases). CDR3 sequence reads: CASSTRGGKNTEAFF. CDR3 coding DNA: TGTGCCAGCAGCACAAGGGGGGGAAAGAACACTGAAGCTTTCTTT.